These T cell receptor beta chains were read from a single sample in a study of human T cells and chemical hapten exposure. One entry per CDR3 protein results from TCRdb running MiXCR on the 5' RACE reads. In the table there are 75,000 or so distinct CDR3 sequences, 15% of which are singletons. These receptors were taken from a female donor in good health. Both conserved end residues are part of each CDR3. A D gene is named only where the DNA matches it firmly. Clone size appears in some rows only: once, few, many, or a class for an expanded clone.

V	size	D	J	CDR3	DNA
TRBV29-1	NA	TRBD1	TRBJ2-1	CSVQYLRDRAKSSYNEQFF	TGCAGCGTTCAATACCTCCGGGACAGAGCAAAAAGTTCCTACAATGAGCAGTTCTTC
TRBV30	NA	NA	TRBJ1-1	CAWSVQGVTEAFF	TGTGCCTGGAGTGTACAGGGCGTGACTGAAGCTTTCTTT
TRBV28	few	TRBD1	TRBJ1-5	CASSGTGAYQPQHF	TGTGCCAGCAGTGGGACAGGGGCGTATCAGCCCCAGCATTTT
TRBV5-1	NA	NA	TRBJ2-7	CASSLDGTGFYEQYF	TGCGCCAGCAGCTTGGACGGGACGGGGTTCTACGAGCAGTACTTC
TRBV7-9	few	NA	TRBJ2-1	CASSRQASIGQFF	TGTGCCAGCAGTCGACAGGCAAGCATCGGGCAGTTCTTC
TRBV12-3/TRBV12-4	NA	NA	TRBJ1-1	CATHLRGTGTEAFF	TGTGCCACCCATCTTCGGGGGACGGGGACTGAAGCTTTCTTT
TRBV12-3/TRBV12-4	NA	NA	TRBJ2-6	CASTSNSGANVLTF	TGTGCCAGCACTAGTAACTCTGGGGCCAACGTCCTGACTTTC
TRBV27	few	TRBD2	TRBJ2-1	CASSLMVAGGDEQFF	TGTGCCAGCAGTTTAATGGTAGCGGGAGGGGATGAGCAGTTCTTC
TRBV5-1	NA	NA	TRBJ2-7	CASSSQGWTGSYEQYF	TGCGCCAGCAGCTCCCAGGGATGGACCGGCTCCTACGAGCAGTACTTC
TRBV5-1	many	TRBD2	TRBJ2-1	CASSLDAGGGSNEQFF	TGCGCCAGCAGCTTGGATGCGGGAGGGGGATCCAATGAGCAGTTCTTC
TRBV2	NA	NA	TRBJ1-2	CATTGLTVNGYTF	TGTGCCACCACAGGTCTAACGGTTAACGGCTACACCTTC
TRBV7-2	many	NA	TRBJ2-1	CASSLGSSNYNEQFF	TGTGCCAGCAGCTTAGGAAGTAGTAACTACAATGAGCAGTTCTTC
TRBV30	once	TRBD1	TRBJ1-1	CAWSGAGGGRTEAFF	TGTGCCTGGAGTGGAGCAGGGGGGGGCCGGACTGAAGCTTTCTTT
TRBV18	once	TRBD1	TRBJ2-3	CASSDLQGSTDTQYF	TGTGCCAGCTCAGACTTACAGGGGAGCACAGATACGCAGTATTTT
TRBV29-1	many	NA	TRBJ1-1	CSVEITANTEAFF	TGCAGCGTTGAAATCACAGCGAACACTGAAGCTTTCTTT
TRBV29-1	many	NA	TRBJ2-1	CSVDGVALGRYNEQFF	TGCAGCGTTGATGGGGTAGCCCTCGGCCGTTACAATGAGCAGTTCTTC
TRBV5-1	NA	TRBD1	TRBJ1-3	CASSLTGDPSGNTIYF	TGCGCCAGCAGCTTGACAGGGGACCCCTCTGGAAACACCATATATTTT
TRBV6-5	many	NA	TRBJ1-2	CASSRDPKNYGYTF	TGTGCCAGCAGCCGGGACCCTAAAAACTATGGCTACACCTTC
TRBV29-1	NA	NA	TRBJ2-5	CSVEGGDETQYF	TGCAGCGTTGAAGGGGGCGATGAGACCCAGTACTTC
TRBV6-6	many	TRBD2	TRBJ2-3	CASSRGTSGTSTDTQYF	TGTGCCAGCAGTCGAGGGACTAGCGGGACTAGCACAGATACGCAGTATTTT
TRBV5-6	NA	NA	TRBJ1-4	CASSPGRMGGKLFF	TGTGCCAGCAGCCCGGGACGGATGGGAGGAAAACTGTTTTTT
TRBV3-1	few	NA	TRBJ1-2	CASSQTDQGYGYTF	TGTGCCAGCAGCCAAACCGATCAGGGTTATGGCTACACCTTC
TRBV30	few	NA	TRBJ1-1	CAWSVAGSGVNTEAFF	TGTGCCTGGAGTGTGGCTGGCTCAGGGGTGAACACTGAAGCTTTCTTT
TRBV10-3	few	NA	TRBJ2-4	CAIKETVAGRDIQYF	TGTGCCATCAAAGAGACGGTGGCGGGGCGAGACATTCAGTACTTC
TRBV5-6	few	NA	TRBJ1-6	CASSLVTGPSPLHF	TGTGCCAGCAGCTTGGTCACAGGGCCCTCACCCCTCCACTTT
TRBV5-1	few	NA	TRBJ1-4	CASSLETGGEKLFF	TGCGCCAGCAGCTTGGAAACGGGAGGTGAAAAACTGTTTTTT
TRBV11-2	NA	NA	TRBJ1-1	CASSPDRSMNTEAFF	TGTGCCAGCAGCCCCGACCGGTCGATGAACACTGAAGCTTTCTTT
TRBV5-1	few	NA	TRBJ1-1	CASSLFSDNTEAFF	TGCGCCAGCAGCTTGTTTTCTGATAACACTGAAGCTTTCTTT
TRBV10-3	NA	TRBD2	TRBJ2-1	CAITITSGGARNEQFF	TGTGCCATCACTATCACTAGCGGGGGGGCCCGGAATGAGCAGTTCTTC